This passage covers 23 T cell receptor beta chains from one sample sequenced in a study of response to subunit inactivated influenza vaccine. One entry per CDR3 protein results from TCRdb running MiXCR on the RT-PCR reads. The sample comprises hundreds of thousands of distinct CDR3 sequences, 15% to 20% of which are singletons, and approximately 3% rests with the top ten. Specimen: CD4+ T cells sorted from PBMCs, collected less than 30 months after vaccination. These receptors all come from a man between 50 and 75 years old who received an inactivated influenza vaccine.

The V gene is TRBV2, the J gene TRBJ2-1; 9 bases fit TRBD1. The trim removed 6 bases at V and 1 base at J, leaving 4 bases unmatched. Germline V lookup: CDR1 SNHLY, CDR2 FYNNEI. CDR3 length: 15 amino acids. CDR3 region: CASRIQGASYNEQFF. The CDR3 region has the DNA TGTGCCAGCAGGATACAGGGGGCGTCCTACAATGAGCAGTTCTTC.

This clonotype was seen more than once but under ten times. The rearrangement uses TRBV5-1 and TRBJ2-7; D is unresolved. This CDR3 is built from 14 residues. Trimming left V 1 base short and J 0 bases short, with 8 bases between. Looked up from germline, CDR1 is SGHRS and CDR2 is YFSETQ. For the CDR3, the DNA is TGCGCCAGCAGCTTGTCTCGGAACTCCTACGAGCAGTACTTC. Its protein is CASSLSRNSYEQYF.

This chain links TRBV25-1 with TRBJ2-7; maybe TRBD1 (8 bases). Trimming cost V 6 bases and J 2 bases, with 11 bases left between them. CDR3 length: 13 residues. From germline, CDR1 is MGHDK and CDR2 SYGVNS. CDR3 sequence: CASRTGGAYEQYF. CDR3 bases: TGTGCCAGCAGAACAGGGGGGGCCTACGAGCAGTACTTC.

V gene TRBV15 combines with J gene TRBJ2-7; tentative D call: TRBD2 (6 bases). The CDR3 has 14 amino acids. Germline loops: CDR1 LNHNV, CDR2 YYDKDF (reference sequence). V lost 0 bases and J 2 bases, leaving 8 bases between the germline ends. In nucleotides, the CDR3 is TGTGCCACCAGCAGAGACACGGGGGCCTACGAGCAGTACTTC. This translates into CATSRDTGAYEQYF.

This clonotype was counted at least ten times. The CDR3 coding sequence is TGTGCCAGCAGCCAAACGAGCGGGGCCACAGATACGCAGTATTTT. Translation gives CASSQTSGATDTQYF. This chain joins TRBV3-1 and TRBJ2-3; 7 bases are shared with TRBD2. After removal of 2 bases from V and 2 bases from J, the junction contained 4 bases not matched to a gene. CDR1 and CDR2 from the germline V gene are LGHDT and YNNKEL (reference sequence). There are 15 residues in the CDR3.

The rearrangement joins TRBV7-2 to TRBJ2-3; 7 bases are shared with TRBD2. V shed 1 base, J shed 2 bases, and the junction held 3 bases outside the gene matches. The CDR3 loop spans 15 amino acids. CDR1 SGHTA and CDR2 FQGNSA come from the germline V gene. As DNA, the CDR3 is TGTGCCAGCAGCTTAGGGGGGGGTTTCACAGATACGCAGTATTTT. This sequence encodes CASSLGGGFTDTQYF.

This clonotype came up many times. The chain recombines TRBV10-3 with TRBJ1-6; D may be TRBD1 (6 bases). The CDR3 has 13 amino acids. Germline V lookup: CDR1 ENHRY, CDR2 SYGVKD. The ends were cut back, 2 bases at V and 9 bases at J, with 8 bases in the middle. CDR3 loop: CAISEQGSSPLHF. The CDR3 DNA is TGTGCCATCAGTGAGCAGGGGTCTTCACCCCTCCACTTT.

This clonotype was seen more than once but under ten times. The J gene is TRBJ2-3, the V gene TRBV20-1; no clear D gene. The length of the CDR3 is 12 residues. V was pared by 4 bases and J by 0 bases, with 5 bases between. Germline values: CDR1 DFQATT, CDR2 SNEGSKA (reference sequence). In DNA form, the CDR3 reads TGCAGTGCTAAGCTGAGCACAGATACGCAGTATTTT. This translates into CSAKLSTDTQYF.

This clonotype has just a few counts. This chain connects TRBV7-2 to TRBJ2-2; no definite D call. Trimming took off 1 base at V and 5 bases at J, with 11 bases between the two ends. Germline CDR1 SGHTA, CDR2 FQGNSA. The CDR3 totals 15 residues. The CDR3 loop reads CASSLVWGRTGELFF. In DNA, the CDR3 is TGTGCCAGCAGCTTAGTCTGGGGTCGGACCGGGGAGCTGTTTTTT.

There are a few counts of this clonotype. The chain uses TRBV20-1 and TRBJ2-3; 13 bases map to TRBD2. The V gene end was trimmed by 6 bases and the J gene end by 4 bases; junction bases not matched to a gene: 7. CDR3 length: 15 residues. Germline V gene data show CDR1 as DFQATT and CDR2 as SNEGSKA (reference sequence). CDR3 nucleotides: TGCAGTGCACCGACTAGCGGGAGGATGGCAGATACGCAGTATTTT. Translating gives CSAPTSGRMADTQYF.

The table lists this clonotype with many counts. The chain is built from TRBV20-1 and TRBJ2-7; perhaps D is TRBD1 or TRBD2 (5 bases each). Germline values: CDR1 DFQATT, CDR2 SNEGSKA (reference sequence). V lost 6 bases and J lost 3, with 18 bases in between. This CDR3 has 14 residues. The CDR3 region is CSARGWGVGYEQYF. DNA for the CDR3: TGCAGTGCCCGGGGCTGGGGAGTAGGCTACGAGCAGTACTTC.

A few counts support this clonotype. V gene TRBV7-9 combines with J gene TRBJ2-2; TRBD1 aligns across 10 bases. From germline, CDR1 is SEHNR and CDR2 FQNEAQ (reference sequence). The CDR3 has 15 amino acids. J gave up 5 bases and V 4 bases, and 4 bases lay outside the gene matches. CDR3: CASSSDRGATGELFF. CDR3 in DNA: TGTGCCAGCAGCTCGGACAGGGGGGCTACCGGGGAGCTGTTTTTT.

This clonotype showed up just a few times. The chain combines TRBV20-1 with TRBJ2-2; D possibly corresponds to TRBD1 (5 bases). Trimming removed 7 bases at V and 6 bases at J, with 15 bases between. From germline, CDR1 is DFQATT and CDR2 SNEGSKA (reference sequence). The CDR3 sequence is 13 residues long. CDR3 in amino acids: CSGTQGFPGELFF. The CDR3 bases are TGCAGTGGCACCCAGGGTTTCCCCGGGGAGCTGTTTTTT.

The J gene is TRBJ2-7, the V gene TRBV7-8; 7 bases align to TRBD2. J lost 3 bases, V lost 6 bases, and 8 bases had no gene match. The CDR3 loop spans 14 amino acids. Per germline, CDR1 SGHVS and CDR2 FQNEAQ. CDR3 region: CASRDERGNYEQYF. CDR3 bases: TGTGCCAGCAGGGATGAGCGGGGAAACTACGAGCAGTACTTC. The full variable domain, rest sourced from reference TRBV7-8 and TRBJ2-7, is GAGVSQSPRYKVAKRGQDVALRCDPISGHVSLFWYQQALGQGPEFLTYFQNEAQLDKSGLPSDRFFAERPEGSVSTLKIQRTQQEDSAVYLCASRDERGNYEQYFGPGTRLTVT.

V is TRBV20-1 and J is TRBJ2-5; D may correspond to TRBD1 or TRBD2 (5 bases each). The length of the CDR3 is 13 residues. With 1 base removed from V and 5 bases from J, the gap between germline ends came to 11 bases. Germline V gene data show CDR1 as DFQATT and CDR2 as SNEGSKA (reference sequence). The CDR3 protein is CSARAGPMETQYF. The CDR3, as DNA: TGCAGTGCTAGAGCGGGACCGATGGAGACCCAGTACTTC.

This clonotype was seen repeatedly, ten times or more. The gene calls are TRBV12-3 or TRBV12-4 and TRBJ1-6; possible D gene TRBD1, 5 bases. This CDR3 region has 15 residues. Trimming removed 5 bases at V and 7 bases at J, with 15 bases between. The CDR3 loop is CASSRRAGFNSPLHF. The CDR3 DNA is TGTGCCAGCAGTCGCAGGGCAGGGTTCAATTCACCCCTCCACTTT.

This clonotype has more than one count but fewer than ten. This rearrangement joins TRBV28 to TRBJ2-7; TRBD1 matches 11 bases. The CDR3 loop spans 16 amino acids. Trimming took 6 bases from V and 2 from J; bases not matched to a gene: 9. Looked up from germline, CDR1 is MDHEN and CDR2 is SYDVKM. The CDR3 protein is CASRRGGTGGTYEQYF. The CDR3 DNA reads TGTGCCAGCAGACGAGGGGGGACAGGGGGTACCTACGAGCAGTACTTC.

This clonotype was counted only a few times. J is TRBJ2-1 and V is TRBV20-1; tentative D call: TRBD2 (7 bases). Per germline, CDR1 DFQATT and CDR2 SNEGSKA (reference sequence). The length of the CDR3 is 14 residues. V lost 5 bases to trimming and J lost 4 bases, with 15 bases between them. The CDR3 DNA is TGCAGTGCTTCAGGGGCTAGCGGATACAATGAGCAGTTCTTC. It translates to CSASGASGYNEQFF.

This clonotype was detected many times. This sequence joins TRBV3-1 and TRBJ2-2; no reliable D call. The germline V gene encodes CDR1 LGHDT and CDR2 YNNKEL (reference sequence). The length of the CDR3 is 13 residues. Trimming removed 2 bases from V and 6 bases from J, with 7 bases in between. This chain's CDR3 is CASSQLSSGELFF. The CDR3 coding sequence is TGTGCCAGCAGCCAATTGAGTTCCGGGGAGCTGTTTTTT.

This clonotype has only a few counts. This chain joins TRBV5-1 and TRBJ2-3, with 7 nucleotides matching TRBD1. Germline CDR1 is SGHRS and CDR2 is YFSETQ. V lost 3 bases and J lost 5; bases outside the gene matches: 9. The CDR3 loop spans 15 amino acids. The DNA of the CDR3 is TGCGCCAGCAGCTCGACCGGGACAGAGGGAGATACGCAGTATTTT. Translation: CASSSTGTEGDTQYF.

CDR3 in DNA: TGTGCCAGTAGGCCCCTGGGAGGGTCCTACAATGAGCAGTTCTTC. Its translation: CASRPLGGSYNEQFF. The rearrangement links TRBV19 to TRBJ2-1; 7 positions agree with TRBD2. The CDR3 sequence is 15 residues long. The ends lost 6 bases at V and 1 base at J; junction bases unmatched: 6. The V gene's germline CDR1 is LNHDA and CDR2 SQIVND (reference sequence).

In this sample, this clonotype turned up a few times. The chain carries TRBV5-1 and TRBJ1-5; 7 bases agree with TRBD1. The CDR3 is 14 amino acids. V lost 0 bases and J lost 7; bases outside the gene matches: 4. Germline CDR1 and CDR2: SGHRS and YFSETQ. CDR3 sequence: CASSLGPTGQPQHF. CDR3 nucleotide sequence: TGCGCCAGCAGCTTGGGTCCGACAGGGCAGCCCCAGCATTTT.

In this sample, this clonotype turned up once. V gene TRBV6-1 combines with J gene TRBJ2-7; D possibly corresponds to TRBD1 (6 bases). V lost 1 base and J lost 3, with 10 bases in between. The CDR3 has 14 residues. Germline-derived CDR1 and CDR2 are MNHNS and SASEGT. The CDR3 loop reads CASSEGYRVYEQYF. The CDR3 DNA reads TGTGCCAGCAGTGAAGGTTACAGGGTCTACGAGCAGTACTTC.